The rows below give T cell receptor beta chains drawn from one sample of a study of cytomegalovirus exposure and HLA in healthy donors. The assay was immunoSEQ multiplex PCR, and TCRdb's table has in-frame clones only and misses some. In the table there are around 130,000 clones, roughly 62% of which are singletons. Sequencing was carried out using PBMCs. All receptors come from a man between 25 and 39 years old in good health and CMV-seropositive. Each CDR3 is given with its conserved first and last residue. D genes are given only for firm matches. The size of a clone is reported for some rows only, either as once, few or many, or as a class for expanded clones.

V,length,D,size,J,DNA,CDR3
TRBV30,13,-,-,TRBJ1-1,TGTGCCTGGAGTCCACAGGGTAACACTGAAGCTTTCTTT,CAWSPQGNTEAFF
TRBV6-5,15,TRBD1,-,TRBJ1-1,TGTGCCAGCAGTTACTTTCTCGACAGGGGCACTGAAGCTTTCTTT,CASSYFLDRGTEAFF
TRBV6-5,15,TRBD1,-,TRBJ2-2,TGTGCCAGCCGCCGAGGTACACAGGGGGCCGGGGAGCTGTTTTTT,CASRRGTQGAGELFF
TRBV4-2,13,-,-,TRBJ2-7,TGTGCCAGCAGCCAAGGTCATGCCTACGAGCAGTACTTC,CASSQGHAYEQYF
TRBV27,14,TRBD1,-,TRBJ1-6,TGTGCCAGCAGCGTGGACAGGGTGGGATCACCCCTCCACTTT,CASSVDRVGSPLHF
TRBV18,14,-,-,TRBJ2-7,TGTGCCAGCTCACCCAACAGGGATTACGACGAGCAGTACTTC,CASSPNRDYDEQYF
TRBV28,13,-,-,TRBJ2-3,TGTGCCAGCAGTTTTGTCAGTACAGATACGCAGTATTTT,CASSFVSTDTQYF
TRBV5-4,15,-,-,TRBJ2-7,TGTGCCAGCAGCCGTCTAGGGCTAGCAGATGGCGAGCAGTACTTC,CASSRLGLADGEQYF
TRBV18,17,TRBD1,-,TRBJ1-1,TGTGCCAGCTCACCTTGGGGTGCACGGGACAGGAACACTGAAGCTTTCTTT,CASSPWGARDRNTEAFF
TRBV7-6,15,TRBD1,-,TRBJ1-2,TGTGCCAGCAGCTCCCGACAGGGGGCAAACTATGGCTACACCTTC,CASSSRQGANYGYTF
TRBV7-3,15,TRBD1,-,TRBJ1-1,TGTGCCAGCAGCTCTATTGGACAGGGAAGGACTGAAGCTTTCTTT,CASSSIGQGRTEAFF
TRBV6-4,14,-,-,TRBJ2-1,TGTGCCAGCAGTGAACACAGGGAGTACAATGAGCAGTTCTTC,CASSEHREYNEQFF
TRBV5-5,14,-,-,TRBJ2-5,TGTGCCAGCAGCCGGGGACAAGCTCAAGAGACCCAGTACTTC,CASSRGQAQETQYF
TRBV27,16,TRBD1,-,TRBJ2-7,TGTGCCAGCACCCCCCGGCCCGGGACAGGGGCCTACGAGCAGTACTTC,CASTPRPGTGAYEQYF
TRBV7-2,15,-,-,TRBJ2-7,TGTGCCAGCAGCGCGGGACTCGGATCCAAATACGAGCAGTACTTC,CASSAGLGSKYEQYF
TRBV19,13,-,-,TRBJ2-4,TGTGCCGGTAGTGGACAGTACAGAAACATTCAGTACTTC,CAGSGQYRNIQYF
TRBV5-1,16,TRBD2,once,TRBJ2-1,TGCGCCAGCAGCCCCTTAGCGGGGCGACGTTACAATGAGCAGTTCTTC,CASSPLAGRRYNEQFF
TRBV9,14,-,few,TRBJ2-1,TGTGCCAGCAGCGTCTATTCGGCGAGGGATGAGCAGTTCTTC,CASSVYSARDEQFF
TRBV6-8,14,TRBD1,few,TRBJ1-2,TGTGCCAGGGGGTTTCAGGGGGCGAAGGATGGCTACACCTTC,CARGFQGAKDGYTF
TRBV2,15,-,-,TRBJ1-3,TGTGCCAGCAGCGCCTGGGAAGGGGCTATTAACACCATATATTTT,CASSAWEGAINTIYF
TRBV7-2,16,-,-,TRBJ2-2,TGTGCCAGCAGCTTATGGGGACTCCTTTTGCTCGGGGAGCTGTTTTTT,CASSLWGLLLLGELFF
TRBV28,13,-,-,TRBJ2-7,TGTGCCAGCAGGGTGACTAGTTTCTACGAGCAGTACTTC,CASRVTSFYEQYF
TRBV15,19,TRBD2,-,TRBJ2-6,TGTGCCACCAGCAGAGACTCACTAGCGGGGCTCTCTGGGGCCAACGTCCTGACTTTC,CATSRDSLAGLSGANVLTF
TRBV18,16,TRBD1,-,TRBJ2-5,TGTGCCAGCTCACCAAGGGACAGGCCTTCCCTAGAGACCCAGTACTTC,CASSPRDRPSLETQYF
TRBV7-8,16,-,-,TRBJ1-1,TGTGCCAGCAGCCGGCCTTTCAGGGAAGTGGACACTGAAGCTTTCTTT,CASSRPFREVDTEAFF
TRBV9,16,TRBD1,-,TRBJ1-1,TGTGCCAGCAGCGTCACAGGGGGCGTAACGTATAGTGAAGCTTTCTTT,CASSVTGGVTYSEAFF
TRBV6-6,16,TRBD1,-,TRBJ1-4,TGTGCCAGCAGTTATCAGGGACAGGTTATAACAGAAAAACTGTTTTTT,CASSYQGQVITEKLFF
TRBV18,14,-,once,TRBJ1-1,TGTGCCAGCTCACCGAATGGGGGGGACACTGAAGCTTTCTTT,CASSPNGGDTEAFF
TRBV4-1,15,-,-,TRBJ1-2,TGCGCCAGCAGCCAAACGGCTAGGGGGGGCTATGGCTACACCTTC,CASSQTARGGYGYTF
TRBV6-5,16,-,-,TRBJ2-3,TGTGCCAGCAGTTACTATGCAGGGTCTAGCACAGATACGCAGTATTTT,CASSYYAGSSTDTQYF
TRBV7-6,15,TRBD1,once,TRBJ1-2,TGTGCCAGCAGCCCCGGAGACAGGGTCCACTATGGCTACACCTTC,CASSPGDRVHYGYTF
TRBV4-3,17,TRBD2,few,TRBJ2-3,TGCGCCAGCAGCCTGGGAACCACTAGCGGTAGCACAGATACGCAGTATTTT,CASSLGTTSGSTDTQYF
TRBV6-5,14,-,few,TRBJ2-1,TGTGCCAGCACCGACCCCGACAGACTCAATGAGCAGTTCTTC,CASTDPDRLNEQFF
TRBV11-2,15,-,-,TRBJ1-2,TGTGCCAGCAGCTTAGTCCCGGAGAGGGGGTATGGCTACACCTTC,CASSLVPERGYGYTF
TRBV19,15,TRBD1,few,TRBJ2-7,TGTGCCAGTAGCCCTACACAGGGGGCCTCCTACGAGCAGTACTTC,CASSPTQGASYEQYF
TRBV13,11,-,-,TRBJ2-3,TGTGCCAGCTCGGTTGAGGATACGCAGTATTTT,CASSVEDTQYF
TRBV7-3,16,TRBD2,-,TRBJ2-3,TGTGCCAGCAGCCCTCCGGGAAGCGGGAGTGGGGATACGCAGTATTTT,CASSPPGSGSGDTQYF
TRBV7-2,15,TRBD2,-,TRBJ2-7,TGTGCCAGCAGCCGCCTAGCGGGAGATCGCTACGAGCAGTACTTC,CASSRLAGDRYEQYF
TRBV18,14,-,-,TRBJ2-7,TGTGCCAGCTCACCACTCGACAGAGGGGGCGAGCAGTACTTC,CASSPLDRGGEQYF
TRBV4-2,16,-,-,TRBJ1-3,TGTGCCAGCAGCCAATCTGGTGCAGACTCTGGAAACACCATATATTTT,CASSQSGADSGNTIYF
TRBV10-3,13,-,-,TRBJ2-1,TGTGCCATCAGAGTCTCAGCCTACAATGAGCAGTTCTTC,CAIRVSAYNEQFF
TRBV19,13,-,-,TRBJ1-2,TGTGCCAGTAGTATAGAAGGGAGCTATGGCTACACCTTC,CASSIEGSYGYTF
TRBV10-1,14,-,-,TRBJ1-1,TGCGCCAGCAGTGCAAACAGAATCCCCACTGAAGCTTTCTTT,CASSANRIPTEAFF
TRBV6-1,14,-,-,TRBJ2-5,TGTGCCAGCAGTGAAGGCAGGGCCCGGGAGACCCAGTACTTC,CASSEGRARETQYF
TRBV7-9,16,TRBD2,-,TRBJ2-1,TGTGCCAGCAGCCAAACAGCGGGGAGCTCCTACAATGAGCAGTTCTTC,CASSQTAGSSYNEQFF
TRBV7-9,16,TRBD2,-,TRBJ2-5,TGTGCCAGCAGCGCCGGACTAGCGGGAGCCCCAGAGACCCAGTACTTC,CASSAGLAGAPETQYF
TRBV27,21,TRBD2,-,TRBJ2-7,TGTGCCAGCAGTTTAGCGGGTAATAGCGGGAGGGCCCGGGCACTTTCCTACGAGCAGTACTTC,CASSLAGNSGRARALSYEQYF
TRBV6-5,15,TRBD2,few,TRBJ2-7,TGTGCCAGCAGTTACTCTCAAGCGGGAGCATACGAGCAGTACTTC,CASSYSQAGAYEQYF
TRBV27,15,TRBD1,-,TRBJ2-7,TGTGCCAGCAGTTTAACCCGGACAGGCTTCGGCGAGCAGTACTTC,CASSLTRTGFGEQYF